This is a list of T cell receptor beta chains from one sample in a study of blood T cell repertoires in COVID-19. Sequenced by immunoSEQ multiplex PCR; TCRdb stores in-frame clones only, minus some. The sample yields 250,000 to 300,000 clones, about nine tenths seen once. The sequencing input was peripheral blood. The receptor set was obtained from a woman aged 30 to 39 with COVID-19, enrolled during active disease. Each CDR3 is given with its conserved first and last residue. The D gene is left open where the match is weak. Size is stated for part of the rows, as once, few or many counts, or as a class when the clone is expanded.

V gene	clone size	D gene	J gene	CDR3 protein	CDR3 DNA
TRBV12-3/TRBV12-4	.	TRBD1	TRBJ2-7	CASSQDRAYEQYF	TGTGCCAGCAGCCAGGACAGGGCCTACGAGCAGTACTTC
TRBV6-2/TRBV6-3	.	TRBD2	TRBJ2-7	CASSYLSGRVISYEQYF	TGTGCCAGCAGTTACCTTAGCGGGAGGGTAATCTCCTACGAGCAGTACTTC
TRBV15	.	TRBD2	TRBJ2-7	CATSRDLQLAGVEQYF	TGTGCCACCAGCAGAGATCTCCAACTAGCGGGAGTCGAGCAGTACTTC
TRBV2	once	.	TRBJ2-7	CASSEGQIPYEQYF	TGTGCCAGCAGTGAAGGGCAGATACCCTACGAGCAGTACTTC
TRBV5-1	.	TRBD2	TRBJ2-5	CASSLVTSGRETQYF	TGCGCCAGCAGCTTGGTGACTAGCGGGAGGGAGACCCAGTACTTC
TRBV5-1	.	.	TRBJ2-3	CASSLGASFTDTQYF	TGCGCCAGCAGCTTGGGAGCTAGCTTCACAGATACGCAGTATTTT
TRBV7-9	.	.	TRBJ2-7	CASSGRGIVSNGYEQYF	TGTGCCAGCAGCGGGCGGGGAATCGTAAGTAACGGCTACGAGCAGTACTTC
TRBV7-8	.	TRBD1	TRBJ2-7	CASRNGLGQGEYEQYF	TGTGCCAGCAGAAACGGGCTGGGACAGGGGGAGTACGAGCAGTACTTC
TRBV6-4	.	TRBD1	TRBJ1-1	CASTDDESGTGRMNTEAFF	TGTGCCAGCACCGATGACGAGTCCGGGACAGGGAGGATGAACACTGAAGCTTTCTTT
TRBV6-6	.	TRBD2	TRBJ2-7	CASSYSRTSGHEQYF	TGTGCCAGCAGTTACTCGAGGACTAGCGGACACGAGCAGTACTTC
TRBV3-1/TRBV3-2	.	.	TRBJ1-1	CASSYDRNTEAFF	TGTGCCAGCAGCTACGACAGGAACACTGAAGCTTTCTTT
TRBV5-4	.	.	TRBJ2-7	CASSGGTAGEQYF	TGTGCCAGCAGCGGAGGGACTGCGGGCGAGCAGTACTTC
TRBV11-2	.	TRBD2	TRBJ2-3	CASSLVSGLAADTQYF	TGTGCCAGCAGCTTAGTTTCGGGACTAGCGGCAGATACGCAGTATTTT
TRBV6-5	.	.	TRBJ2-7	CASSSSTEYEQYF	TGTGCCAGCAGTTCGTCGACAGAATACGAGCAGTACTTC
TRBV21-1	.	.	TRBJ2-5	CASSKPKGPRDRQETQYF	TGTGCCAGCAGCAAACCTAAAGGGCCGAGGGACAGGCAAGAGACCCAGTACTTC
TRBV7-3	.	.	TRBJ2-3	CASSPSATGIRIF	TGTGCCAGCAGCCCCTCCGCAACCGGAATCAGGATTTTT
TRBV4-1	.	.	TRBJ1-1	CASSQGQGKAEAFF	TGCGCCAGCAGTCAAGGGCAGGGTAAGGCTGAAGCTTTCTTT
TRBV9	few	TRBD2	TRBJ2-2	CASSVGLAVNTGELFF	TGTGCCAGCAGCGTCGGACTAGCAGTGAACACCGGGGAGCTGTTTTTT
TRBV28	.	TRBD2	TRBJ2-3	CASSLLADADTQYF	TGTGCCAGCAGTTTACTAGCGGATGCAGATACGCAGTATTTT
TRBV7-2	.	.	TRBJ1-4	CASSSRQVTTNEKLFF	TGTGCCAGCAGCTCCCGACAGGTGACAACTAATGAAAAACTGTTTTTT